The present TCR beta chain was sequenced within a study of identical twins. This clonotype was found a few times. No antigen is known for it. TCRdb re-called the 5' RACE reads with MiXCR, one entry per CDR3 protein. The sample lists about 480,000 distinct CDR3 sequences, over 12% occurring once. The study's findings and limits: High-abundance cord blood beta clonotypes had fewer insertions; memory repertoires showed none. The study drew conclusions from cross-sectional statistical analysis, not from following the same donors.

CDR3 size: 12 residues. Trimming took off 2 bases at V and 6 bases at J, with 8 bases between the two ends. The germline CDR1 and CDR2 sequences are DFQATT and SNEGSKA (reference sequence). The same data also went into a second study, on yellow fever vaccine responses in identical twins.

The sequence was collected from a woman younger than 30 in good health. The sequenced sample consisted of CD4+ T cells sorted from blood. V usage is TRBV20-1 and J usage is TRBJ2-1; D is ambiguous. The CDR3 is CSARSGFNEQFF. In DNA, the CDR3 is TGCAGTGCTAGATCCGGGTTCAATGAGCAGTTCTTC.